This T cell receptor beta chain originates from a study of T cell changes during pregnancy in multiple sclerosis. Per the germline V gene, CDR1 is MNHEY and CDR2 is SVGAGI. Trimming took 0 bases from V and 5 from J; bases not matched to a gene: 7. CDR3 size: 15 residues. Sequencing used immunoSEQ multiplex PCR; TCRdb keeps in-frame clones, though not all of them. The sample has about 92,000 clones, around 90% seen once. Sequenced here: peripheral blood, sampled in the first trimester of pregnancy. The receptor was derived from a female donor with multiple sclerosis, enrolled in a pregnancy study. The genes are TRBV6-5 and TRBJ2-7; TRBD2 matches 7 bases. CDR3 in DNA: TGTGCCAGCAGTTACTCTGTCGGGAGGTCCCACGAGCAGTACTTC. Protein product: CASSYSVGRSHEQYF.